This T cell receptor (beta chain) appears in the sequencing data of a study of human T cells and chemical hapten exposure. Overall study: Skin of the upper inner arm, around 2 cm by around 2 cm, received 2% DPC for sensitization. Across the whole study, which lasted about 5.5 months, patients were given diphenylcyclopropenone on the scalp once a week.

This CDR3 has 15 amino acids. Between the trimmed V and J ends, which lost 6 bases and 3 bases, there was a span of 17 bases. Germline CDR1 ENHRY, CDR2 SYGVKD. Time point: pre-sensitization, week 0. Treatment specified: therapeutic diphenylcyclopropenone sensitization with weekly scalp DPC. MiXCR was run by TCRdb on the RACE reads, yielding one entry per CDR3 protein. Altogether 200,000 to 300,000 distinct CDR3 sequences are present, roughly 8.9% being singletons, with the ten largest covering roughly 2.5%. V gene TRBV10-3 combines with J gene TRBJ1-1; D possibly corresponds to TRBD1 (6 bases). The input for sequencing was whole blood, taken in connection with sensitization to the hapten diphenylcyclopropenone (DPC). This sequence was found in a woman aged 40 to 49 with alopecia areata. Some clones in this sample may be carry-over from other donors' samples. In DNA form, the CDR3 reads TGTGCCATCAGCACCCCAGGGGCCGGGGACACTGAAGCTTTCTTT. Its translation is CAISTPGAGDTEAFF.